The 17 T cell receptor beta chains listed next were all sequenced from one sample in a study of OX40 agonist ivuxolimab in advanced cancers. Sequencing used immunoSEQ multiplex PCR; TCRdb keeps in-frame clones, though not all of them. The sample records 97,000 or so clones, around 91% being singletons. Sequencing used CD4+ or CD8+ T cells sorted from blood, obtained in a trial of the OX40 agonist ivuxolimab. The receptors come from an adult with an advanced solid tumor such as melanoma, head and neck, liver or kidney cancer.

This clone was observed a handful of times. The chain employs TRBV28 and TRBJ1-4; tentative D call: TRBD1 (5 bases). The CDR3 has 14 residues. V was trimmed by 8 bases and J by 2 bases, leaving 12 bases between them. CDR1 is MDHEN, CDR2 SYDVKM, per germline. The CDR3 coding sequence is TGTGCCAGCTCCTCAGGGTCGACTAATGAAAAACTGTTTTTT. Residues: CASSSGSTNEKLFF.

The chain carries TRBV9 and TRBJ1-6; D ambiguous. This CDR3 contains 13 residues. V was shortened by 4 bases and J by 7 bases, with 9 bases between the two germline ends. CDR1 and CDR2 from the germline V gene are SGDLS and YYNGEE. CDR3 nucleotides: TGTGCCAGCAGCTATAAACAGAATTCACCCCTCCACTTT. Translating gives CASSYKQNSPLHF.

This clone was detected a few times. The chain links TRBV7-9 to TRBJ2-5; tentatively, D is TRBD2 (6 bases). Looked up from germline, CDR1 is SEHNR and CDR2 is FQNEAQ (reference sequence). This CDR3 has 14 residues. Trimming took off 2 bases at V and 4 bases at J, with 11 bases between the two ends. CDR3 in DNA: TGTGCCAGCAGCTTAATAGGAGGGGTAGAGACCCAGTACTTC. Protein product: CASSLIGGVETQYF. Together with reference TRBV7-9 and TRBJ2-5, the CDR3 gives the full variable domain: DTGVSQNPRHKITKRGQNVTFRCDPISEHNRLYWYRQTLGQGPEFLTYFQNEAQLEKSRLLSDRFSAERPKGSFSTLEIQRTEQGDSAMYLCASSLIGGVETQYFGPGTRLLVL.

The gene calls are TRBV29-1 and TRBJ2-7; TRBD1 matches at 7 bases. CDR3 length: 12 amino acids. CDR1 and CDR2 (germline): SQVTM, ANQGSEA. The trim removed 3 bases at V and 2 bases at J, leaving 1 base unmatched. CDR3: CSVEQGAYEQYF. The CDR3 nucleotides are TGCAGCGTTGAGCAGGGGGCCTACGAGCAGTACTTC.

The chain carries TRBV18 and TRBJ2-5, with TRBD2 identical over 8 bases. The trim removed 2 bases at V and 4 bases at J, leaving 3 bases unmatched. There are 14 residues in the CDR3. CDR1 is KGHSH, CDR2 LQKENI, per germline. This chain's CDR3 is CASSPALAGETQYF. CDR3 sequence (DNA): TGTGCCAGCTCACCAGCCCTAGCGGGAGAGACCCAGTACTTC.

V usage is TRBV7-9 and J usage is TRBJ2-1; 14 bases agree with TRBD2. J gave up 10 bases and V 5 bases, and 10 bases lay outside the gene matches. CDR3 length equals 16 residues. CDR1 is SEHNR, CDR2 FQNEAQ, per germline (reference sequence). CDR3 in DNA: TGTGCCAGCAGCCCTCCGGGACTAGCGGGAGAAGGAGAGCAGTTCTTC. Protein sequence: CASSPPGLAGEGEQFF.

V and J are TRBV6-1 and TRBJ2-1, with D unclear. CDR3 length: 16 amino acids. Germline V CDR1 and CDR2: MNHNS, SASEGT. Trimming took 0 bases from V and 1 from J, leaving 10 bases between them. The CDR3 spells CASSEASLGSYNEQFF. In DNA, the CDR3 is TGTGCCAGCAGTGAAGCTTCTTTGGGGTCCTACAATGAGCAGTTCTTC.

This clone was recorded once. This chain joins TRBV5-4 and TRBJ2-1; D ambiguous. From germline, CDR1 is SGHNT and CDR2 YYREEE (reference sequence). This CDR3 has 15 amino acids. The V end lost 0 bases, the J end lost 7 bases, and 14 bases lay between the germline ends. Here the CDR3 DNA reads TGTGCCAGCAGCTTGGCCATTTTAGGGCTAAATGAGCAGTTCTTC. Protein product: CASSLAILGLNEQFF.

The J gene is TRBJ2-7, the V gene TRBV6-1, with 9 bases lining up with TRBD2. The CDR3 is 15 residues long. Germline lookup yields CDR1 MNHNS and CDR2 SASEGT. V was pared by 3 bases and J by 5 bases, with 8 bases of the junction left unmatched. CDR3: CASSDTAGGLNEQYF. CDR3 coding DNA: TGTGCCAGCAGTGATACGGCGGGGGGGCTTAACGAGCAGTACTTC.

This chain links TRBV5-6 with TRBJ1-4; D not resolved. Between the trimmed V and J ends, which lost 4 bases and 8 bases, there was a span of 12 bases. The CDR3 loop spans 13 amino acids. Germline V gene data show CDR1 as SGHDT and CDR2 as YYEEEE. DNA for the CDR3: TGTGCCAGCAGCCCAACCCCTGGGGAAAAACTGTTTTTT. Translation gives CASSPTPGEKLFF.

This clone appeared a few times. This chain connects TRBV28 to TRBJ1-6; 7 bases agree with TRBD1. Germline trimming cut 8 bases from V and 1 base from J; bases unmatched to any gene: 11. Per the germline V gene, CDR1 is MDHEN and CDR2 is SYDVKM. This CDR3 has 17 residues. The CDR3 bases are TGTGCCAGCCGAGTTCTAGGGGGCCGGTCCTATAATTCACCCCTCCACTTT. Translation gives CASRVLGGRSYNSPLHF.

CDR3 sequence reads: CASSNPGTGWYEQYF. CDR3 DNA sequence: TGTGCCAGCAGCAATCCCGGGACAGGGTGGTACGAGCAGTACTTC. The genes are TRBV5-4 and TRBJ2-7; 9 bases align to TRBD1. The CDR3 is 15 residues long. Unmatched junction bases numbered 9, after V lost 4 bases and J lost 4 bases. The V gene's germline CDR1 is SGHNT and CDR2 YYREEE (reference sequence).

This chain links TRBV27 with TRBJ2-2, with D tentatively TRBD1 or TRBD2 (5 bases each). This CDR3 is built from 16 residues. From germline, CDR1 is MNHEY and CDR2 SMNVEV (reference sequence). Trimming pared 6 bases from V and 1 base from J, leaving 15 bases between. This CDR3 is CASRSSGTVNTGELFF. For the CDR3, the DNA is TGTGCCAGCAGATCCTCCGGGACGGTGAACACCGGGGAGCTGTTTTTT.

This clone has only one observation. V and J are TRBV6-1 and TRBJ1-3; 7 bases are shared with TRBD1. The junction had 8 bases not matched to a gene; V was cut back by 8 bases and J by 4 bases. This CDR3 contains 14 residues. Germline lookup yields CDR1 MNHNS and CDR2 SASEGT. The CDR3 is CASSPGGQGNTIYF. The CDR3 DNA reads TGTGCCAGCTCCCCGGGGGGACAGGGAAACACCATATATTTT.

The chain recombines TRBV9 with TRBJ2-2; D is ambiguous. From germline, CDR1 is SGDLS and CDR2 YYNGEE. The CDR3 is 13 residues long. V was shortened by 3 bases and J by 4 bases, with 7 bases between the two germline ends. For the CDR3, the DNA is TGTGCCAGCAGCGAGCGCAGCACCGGGGAGCTGTTTTTT. Encoded protein: CASSERSTGELFF.

V gene TRBV5-6 combines with J gene TRBJ2-1; D is unclear. There are 11 residues in the CDR3. CDR1 is SGHDT, CDR2 YYEEEE, per germline. Trimming shortened V by 2 bases and J by 9 bases, and 6 bases separated the two germline ends. This CDR3 reads CASSFSSEQFF. Written as DNA, the CDR3 is TGTGCCAGCAGCTTCTCCAGTGAGCAGTTCTTC.

V and J are TRBV5-1 and TRBJ1-6; TRBD1 matches at 7 bases. From germline, CDR1 is SGHRS and CDR2 YFSETQ. V was clipped by 5 bases and J by 9 bases; unmatched bases: 5. CDR3 size: 13 residues. CDR3 in DNA: TGCGCCAGCAGAGACAGGGATGGTTCACCCCTCCACTTT. Residues: CASRDRDGSPLHF.